Below, 5 T cell receptor beta chains from the same sample are listed, as sequenced in a study of PD-L1 blockade in urothelial cancer. Libraries were prepared by immunoSEQ multiplex PCR; TCRdb keeps only in-frame clonotypes and omits some of them. In the table there are roughly 87,000 clones, more than 70% of which are singletons. Time point denoted: pretreatment peripheral blood. The input for sequencing was PBMCs, taken around atezolizumab (anti-PD-L1) treatment. The receptors stem from an elderly woman with urothelial cancer.

V gene TRBV11-2 combines with J gene TRBJ2-3, with a possible D match to TRBD1 (6 bases). Germline CDR1 reads SGHAT; CDR2 reads FQNNGV. The CDR3 covers 13 residues. Trimming left V 6 bases short and J 6 bases short, with 13 bases between. The CDR3 loop reads CASREQGHDTQYF. In nucleotides, the CDR3 is TGTGCCAGCAGGGAACAGGGCCACGATACGCAGTATTTT.

V usage is TRBV7-8 and J usage is TRBJ2-5, with 14 nucleotides matching TRBD2. V lost 4 bases to trimming and J lost 7 bases; unmatched junction nucleotides: 11. CDR1 and CDR2 (germline): SGHVS, FQNEAQ. This CDR3 has 17 residues. This CDR3 reads CASSSRLAGGILRTQYF. CDR3 nucleotide sequence: TGTGCCAGCAGCTCCCGACTAGCGGGAGGGATCCTCCGGACCCAGTACTTC.

The chain links TRBV27 to TRBJ1-2; D unresolved. CDR1 is MNHEY and CDR2 is SMNVEV in the germline V gene (reference sequence). V shed 2 bases and J shed 8 bases, with 12 bases lying between them. The CDR3 runs 13 residues. The CDR3 region has the DNA TGTGCCAGCAGTTTAAGCTCACGGGGAGGCTACACCTTC. This encodes CASSLSSRGGYTF.

About this clone: A read error may produce the germline difference seen at one junction end. The chain has TRBV5-4 and TRBJ2-1, with 8 bases that match TRBD1. CDR3 size: 13 residues. Germline CDR1 and CDR2: SGHNT and YYREEE (reference sequence). CDR3 coding DNA: TGTGCCGGCAGACGGACAGGGAGGAATGAGCAGTTCTTC. It codes for CAGRRTGRNEQFF.

V is TRBV4-2 and J is TRBJ1-1, with 10 bases that match TRBD1. This CDR3 has 16 amino acids. Trimming cost V 3 bases and J 3 bases; bases outside gene matches: 7. Germline CDR1 LGHNA, CDR2 YNFKEQ. CDR3 loop: CASSHPMTGGYTEAFF. Written as DNA, the CDR3 is TGTGCCAGCAGCCACCCAATGACAGGGGGCTACACTGAAGCTTTCTTT.